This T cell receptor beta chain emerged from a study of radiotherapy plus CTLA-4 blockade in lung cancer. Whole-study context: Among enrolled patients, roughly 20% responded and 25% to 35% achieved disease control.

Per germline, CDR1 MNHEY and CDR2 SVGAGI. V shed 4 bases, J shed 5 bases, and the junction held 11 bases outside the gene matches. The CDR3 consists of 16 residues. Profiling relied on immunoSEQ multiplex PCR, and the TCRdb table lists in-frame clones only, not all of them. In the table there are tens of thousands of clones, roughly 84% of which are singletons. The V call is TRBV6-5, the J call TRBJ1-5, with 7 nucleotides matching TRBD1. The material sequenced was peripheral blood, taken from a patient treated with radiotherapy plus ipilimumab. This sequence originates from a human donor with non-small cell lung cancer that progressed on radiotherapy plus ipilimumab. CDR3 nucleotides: TGTGCCAGCAGTTCCAGGGGGGGCGTTTCGGATCAGCCCCAGCATTTT. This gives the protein CASSSRGGVSDQPQHF.